This TCR beta chain is from a study of CD8+ T cells in alopecia areata. RNA extraction was followed by reverse transcription into cDNA, which acted as the sequencing template. The data were produced by immunoSEQ multiplex PCR, yet TCRdb's version contains in-frame clones alone and is incomplete. The data contain some 200,000 clones, approximately 60% of them singletons. Treatment of the sample: oral pan-JAK inhibitor, 5-10 mg twice daily. Of note for this clone: Relative to the germline gene, one junction end is altered; a read error may explain this.

The material sequenced was CD4+ T cells sorted from blood, taken at week 4, from a patient treated with tofacitinib. The receptor's source is a human donor with alopecia areata.

The CDR3 is CRGDLNIQYF. CDR3 nucleotide sequence: TGTAGGGGGGATTTGAACATTCAGTACTTC. The chain employs TRBV23-1 and TRBJ2-4; D could derive from TRBD1 or TRBD2 (6 bases each). TRBV23-1 falls under the ORF class, with uncertain function. The CDR3 spans 10 residues.